This T cell receptor (beta chain) emerged from a study of shared clonotypes between healthy human individuals. Study-wide context: Donor composition was a couple of women and a few men, aged 18 to 49.

Memory CD4+ cells were the fraction left after CD45RA+ naive selection. Study-wide points: About 4.5% of naive CD4 clonotypes were common to several donors. Memory subsets had estimated richness that was generally smaller than that of naive subsets.

Germline V gene lookup returns CDR1 SGHRS and CDR2 YFSETQ. There are 15 residues in the CDR3. The V and J ends lost 3 bases and 2 bases respectively, with 14 bases between them. Concerning this clone: The antigen remains unidentified.

TCRdb keeps only in-frame clones here, not all; method: immunoSEQ multiplex PCR. The sample includes about 610,000 clones, around 97% of them seen just once. Sequencing was carried out using naive CD4+ T cells sorted from blood. Subset described: CD45RA+ positively selected. The rearrangement links TRBV5-1 to TRBJ2-5; perhaps TRBD1 as D (6 bases). The source is a woman between 25 and 40 years old in good health. CDR3 nucleotide sequence: TGCGCCAGCAGCTACGGGACAACACCACAAGAGACCCAGTACTTC. Translation gives CASSYGTTPQETQYF.